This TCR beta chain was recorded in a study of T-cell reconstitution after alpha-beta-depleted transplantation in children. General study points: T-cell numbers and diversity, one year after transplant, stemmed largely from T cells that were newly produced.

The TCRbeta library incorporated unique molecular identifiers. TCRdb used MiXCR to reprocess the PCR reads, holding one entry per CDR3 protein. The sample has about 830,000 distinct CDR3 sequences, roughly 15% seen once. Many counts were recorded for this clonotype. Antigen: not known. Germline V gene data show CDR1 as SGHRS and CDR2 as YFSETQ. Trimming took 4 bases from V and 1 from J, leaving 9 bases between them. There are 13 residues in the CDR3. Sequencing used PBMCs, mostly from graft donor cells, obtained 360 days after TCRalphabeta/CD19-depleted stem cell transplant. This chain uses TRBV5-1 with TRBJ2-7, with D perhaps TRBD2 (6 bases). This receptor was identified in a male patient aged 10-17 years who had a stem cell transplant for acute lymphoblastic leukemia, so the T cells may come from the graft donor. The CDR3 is CASSVLASYEQYF. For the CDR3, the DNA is TGCGCCAGCAGCGTCCTAGCGTCCTACGAGCAGTACTTC.